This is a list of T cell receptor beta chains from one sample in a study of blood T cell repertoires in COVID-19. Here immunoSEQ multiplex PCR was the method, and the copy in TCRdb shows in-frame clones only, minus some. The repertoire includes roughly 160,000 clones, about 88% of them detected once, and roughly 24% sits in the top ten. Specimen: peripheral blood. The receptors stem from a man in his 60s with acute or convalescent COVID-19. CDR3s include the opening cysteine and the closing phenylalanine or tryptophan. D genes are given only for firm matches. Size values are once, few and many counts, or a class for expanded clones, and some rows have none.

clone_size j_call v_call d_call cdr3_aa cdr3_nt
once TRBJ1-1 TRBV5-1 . CASSLTGTEAFF TGCGCCAGCAGCTTGACGGGAACTGAAGCTTTCTTT
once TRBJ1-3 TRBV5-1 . CASRRGQNSGNTIYF TGCGCCAGCAGACGCGGGCAAAACTCTGGAAACACCATATATTTT
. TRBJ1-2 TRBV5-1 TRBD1 CASSLIAGGHGGYTF TGCGCCAGCAGCTTGATCGCAGGGGGTCATGGTGGCTACACCTTC
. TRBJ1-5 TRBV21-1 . CASSKAQGTQPQHF TGTGCCAGCAGCAAAGCGCAGGGGACTCAGCCCCAGCATTTT
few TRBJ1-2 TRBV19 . CASSMETALWDYGYTF TGTGCCAGTAGTATGGAGACAGCCCTCTGGGACTATGGCTACACCTTC
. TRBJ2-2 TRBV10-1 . CASGATGELFF TGCGCCAGCGGGGCCACCGGGGAGCTGTTTTTT
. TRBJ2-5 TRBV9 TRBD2 CASSPLNGGAGETQYF TGTGCCAGCAGCCCCCTAAACGGGGGGGCCGGAGAGACCCAGTACTTC
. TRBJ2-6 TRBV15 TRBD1 CATSGDRAGANVLTF TGTGCCACCAGCGGAGACAGGGCTGGGGCCAACGTCCTGACTTTC
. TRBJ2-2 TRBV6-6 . CASSYIRQGITGELFF TGTGCCAGCAGTTACATACGGCAGGGGATCACCGGGGAGCTGTTTTTT
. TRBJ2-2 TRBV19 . CASSKYRGGGANTGELFF TGTGCCAGTAGTAAATACAGGGGCGGAGGGGCGAACACCGGGGAGCTGTTTTTT
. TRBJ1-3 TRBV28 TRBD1 CASSSSGQGRNTIYF TGTGCCAGCAGTTCAAGTGGACAGGGGAGAAACACCATATATTTT
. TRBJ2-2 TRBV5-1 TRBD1 CASSAGRWTGGAGELFF TGCGCCAGCAGCGCCGGGAGATGGACAGGGGGAGCCGGGGAGCTGTTTTTT
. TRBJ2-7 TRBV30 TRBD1 CAWSVLGTGEPEQYF TGTGCCTGGAGTGTACTTGGGACAGGGGAGCCCGAGCAGTACTTC
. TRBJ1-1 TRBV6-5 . CASSSPSRRRNTEAFF TGTGCCAGCAGTTCACCGTCCCGGAGGAGGAACACTGAAGCTTTCTTT
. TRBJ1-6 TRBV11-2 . CASSPRGSDYNSPLHF TGTGCCAGCAGCCCCAGGGGAAGCGACTATAATTCACCCCTCCACTTT
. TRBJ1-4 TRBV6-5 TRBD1 CASSSTGSTNEKLFF TGTGCCAGCAGTTCGACAGGGTCGACTAATGAAAAACTGTTTTTT
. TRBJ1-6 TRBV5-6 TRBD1 CASSWDRINSPLHF TGTGCCAGCAGCTGGGACAGAATTAATTCACCCCTCCACTTT
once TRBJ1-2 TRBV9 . CASSVVGGGYTF TGTGCCAGCAGCGTAGTAGGGGGTGGCTACACCTTC
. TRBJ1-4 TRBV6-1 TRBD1 CASSDHRPGGTGTNEKLFF TGTGCCAGCAGTGACCATAGGCCAGGGGGCACGGGAACTAATGAAAAACTGTTTTTT
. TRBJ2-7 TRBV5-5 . CASSRRQSSYEQYF TGTGCCAGCAGTCGGAGGCAGAGCTCCTACGAGCAGTACTTC
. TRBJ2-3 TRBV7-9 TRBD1 CASSSTGWETDTQYF TGTGCCAGCAGCTCGACAGGGTGGGAAACAGATACGCAGTATTTT
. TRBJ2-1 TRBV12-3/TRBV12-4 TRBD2 CASSLLAENEQFF TGTGCCAGCAGTCTACTAGCGGAGAATGAGCAGTTCTTC
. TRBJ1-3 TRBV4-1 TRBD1 CASSPFGQGGNTIYF TGCGCCAGCAGCCCCTTCGGACAGGGTGGAAACACCATATATTTT
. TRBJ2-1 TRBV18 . CASSPAISSYNEQFF TGTGCCAGCTCACCCGCGATTAGCTCCTACAATGAGCAGTTCTTC
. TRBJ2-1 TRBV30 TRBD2 CAWSSPTGGVEQFF TGTGCCTGGAGCTCGCCCACGGGAGGGGTTGAGCAGTTCTTC
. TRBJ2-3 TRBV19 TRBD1 CATGGVTDTQYF TGTGCCACAGGGGGCGTCACAGATACGCAGTATTTT
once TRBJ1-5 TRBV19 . CASEETGLLWHF TGTGCCAGCGAAGAGACAGGCCTTCTGTGGCATTTT
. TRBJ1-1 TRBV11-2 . CASSRQEKGYTEAFF TGTGCCAGCAGCCGACAGGAGAAGGGGTACACTGAAGCTTTCTTT
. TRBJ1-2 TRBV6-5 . CASTRTESSYGYTF TGTGCCAGCACCCGGACAGAATCTAGCTATGGCTACACCTTC
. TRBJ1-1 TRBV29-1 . CSVGNAVGGSDTEAFF TGCAGCGTTGGCAATGCGGTGGGAGGAAGTGACACTGAAGCTTTCTTT
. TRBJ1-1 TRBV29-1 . CSVESRNMNTEAFF TGCAGCGTTGAGTCACGAAACATGAACACTGAAGCTTTCTTT
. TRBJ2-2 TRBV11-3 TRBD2 CASSLDPGLVGGELFF TGTGCCAGCAGCTTAGACCCGGGACTAGTAGGCGGGGAGCTGTTTTTT
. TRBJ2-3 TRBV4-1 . CASSHRGVADTQYF TGCGCCAGCAGCCACAGGGGGGTTGCAGATACGCAGTATTTT
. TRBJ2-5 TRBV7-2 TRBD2 CASSQGLAGAEGETQYF TGTGCCAGCAGCCAGGGGCTAGCGGGGGCGGAGGGGGAGACCCAGTACTTC
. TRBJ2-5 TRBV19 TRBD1 CASKTDRGIQETQYF TGTGCCAGTAAAACGGACAGGGGCATCCAAGAGACCCAGTACTTC
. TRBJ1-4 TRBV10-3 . CAIRWGQNEKLFF TGTGCCATCCGGTGGGGGCAGAATGAAAAACTGTTTTTT
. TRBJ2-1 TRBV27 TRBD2 CASAPRPLLAASYNEQFF TGTGCCAGCGCTCCGAGACCACTACTAGCGGCTTCCTACAATGAGCAGTTCTTC
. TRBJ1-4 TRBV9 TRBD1 CASSVGTGTTNEKLFF TGTGCCAGCAGCGTAGGGACAGGTACAACTAATGAAAAACTGTTTTTT
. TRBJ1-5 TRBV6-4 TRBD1 CARELRDRGPGSNQPQHF TGTGCCAGAGAATTACGGGACAGAGGTCCTGGGAGCAATCAGCCCCAGCATTTT
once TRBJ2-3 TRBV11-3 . CASSLRQTGSTDTQYF TGTGCCAGCAGCTTACGCCAGACAGGAAGCACAGATACGCAGTATTTT
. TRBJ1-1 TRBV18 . CASSPLRGTEAFF TGTGCCAGCTCACCACTACGAGGGACTGAAGCTTTCTTT
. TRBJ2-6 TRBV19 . CASSIAAGANVLTF TGTGCCAGTAGTATAGCTGCTGGGGCCAACGTCCTGACTTTC
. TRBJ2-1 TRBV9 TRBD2 CASSVTRTSAGNEQFF TGTGCCAGCAGCGTCACGCGGACTAGCGCGGGGAATGAGCAGTTCTTC
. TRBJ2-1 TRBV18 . CASSPLLNEQFF TGTGCCAGCTCACCCCTTCTCAATGAGCAGTTCTTC
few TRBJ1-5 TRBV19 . CASSVMSGGGNQPQHF TGTGCCAGTAGTGTAATGTCCGGGGGAGGCAATCAGCCCCAGCATTTT
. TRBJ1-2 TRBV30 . CAWSVPGGPYGYTF TGTGCCTGGAGTGTACCTGGGGGCCCCTATGGCTACACCTTC
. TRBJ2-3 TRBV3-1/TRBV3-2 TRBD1 CASRRQGTDTQYF TGTGCCAGCAGAAGACAGGGAACAGATACGCAGTATTTT
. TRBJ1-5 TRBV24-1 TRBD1 CATSDLPDVGQGLLNQPQHF TGTGCCACCAGTGATTTGCCCGACGTAGGACAGGGCCTCTTGAATCAGCCCCAGCATTTT